This TCR beta chain was profiled in a study of identical twins. Whole-study results and caveats: Invariant MAIT and iNKT cells could partly confound zero-insertion analyses. For out-of-frame alpha sequences shared by twins, low generation probability was in excess.

This CDR3 comprises 14 residues. V trimming: 7 bases; J trimming: 3 bases; junction bases outside the gene matches: 9. In germline, CDR1 is SGHDT, CDR2 YYEEEE. For this clonotype: The target antigen is unknown.

TCRdb reprocessed the 5' RACE reads via MiXCR and lists one record per CDR3 protein. The table shows around 340,000 distinct CDR3 sequences, with about 10% occurring only once. This clonotype was sampled from a woman in her forties or fifties in good health. Sequences were obtained from naive T cells sorted from blood. The chain is built from TRBV5-6 and TRBJ1-2; 7 bases are a match to TRBD1. Here the CDR3 reads CASLPQGPDYGYTF. CDR3 DNA sequence: TGTGCCAGCCTCCCACAGGGGCCAGACTATGGCTACACCTTC.